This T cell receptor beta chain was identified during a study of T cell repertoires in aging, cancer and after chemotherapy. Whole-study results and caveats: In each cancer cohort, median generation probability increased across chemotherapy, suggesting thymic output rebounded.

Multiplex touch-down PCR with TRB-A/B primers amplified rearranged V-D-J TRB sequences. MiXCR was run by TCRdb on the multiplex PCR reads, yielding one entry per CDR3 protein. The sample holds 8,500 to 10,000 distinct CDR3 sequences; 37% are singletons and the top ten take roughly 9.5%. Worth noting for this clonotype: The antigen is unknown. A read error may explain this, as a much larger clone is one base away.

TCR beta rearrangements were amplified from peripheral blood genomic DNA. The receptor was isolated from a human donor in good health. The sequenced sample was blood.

CDR3 amino acids: CASRGHQTYNEQYF. The CDR3 DNA is TGTGCCAGCAGGGGACACCAAACCTACAATGAGCAGTACTTC. The chain carries TRBV11-1 and TRBJ2-7; a possible D gene is TRBD1 (6 bases). Trimming pared 6 bases from V and 7 bases from J, leaving 19 bases between. From germline, CDR1 is SGHAT and CDR2 FQDESV (reference sequence). CDR3 length: 14 residues.